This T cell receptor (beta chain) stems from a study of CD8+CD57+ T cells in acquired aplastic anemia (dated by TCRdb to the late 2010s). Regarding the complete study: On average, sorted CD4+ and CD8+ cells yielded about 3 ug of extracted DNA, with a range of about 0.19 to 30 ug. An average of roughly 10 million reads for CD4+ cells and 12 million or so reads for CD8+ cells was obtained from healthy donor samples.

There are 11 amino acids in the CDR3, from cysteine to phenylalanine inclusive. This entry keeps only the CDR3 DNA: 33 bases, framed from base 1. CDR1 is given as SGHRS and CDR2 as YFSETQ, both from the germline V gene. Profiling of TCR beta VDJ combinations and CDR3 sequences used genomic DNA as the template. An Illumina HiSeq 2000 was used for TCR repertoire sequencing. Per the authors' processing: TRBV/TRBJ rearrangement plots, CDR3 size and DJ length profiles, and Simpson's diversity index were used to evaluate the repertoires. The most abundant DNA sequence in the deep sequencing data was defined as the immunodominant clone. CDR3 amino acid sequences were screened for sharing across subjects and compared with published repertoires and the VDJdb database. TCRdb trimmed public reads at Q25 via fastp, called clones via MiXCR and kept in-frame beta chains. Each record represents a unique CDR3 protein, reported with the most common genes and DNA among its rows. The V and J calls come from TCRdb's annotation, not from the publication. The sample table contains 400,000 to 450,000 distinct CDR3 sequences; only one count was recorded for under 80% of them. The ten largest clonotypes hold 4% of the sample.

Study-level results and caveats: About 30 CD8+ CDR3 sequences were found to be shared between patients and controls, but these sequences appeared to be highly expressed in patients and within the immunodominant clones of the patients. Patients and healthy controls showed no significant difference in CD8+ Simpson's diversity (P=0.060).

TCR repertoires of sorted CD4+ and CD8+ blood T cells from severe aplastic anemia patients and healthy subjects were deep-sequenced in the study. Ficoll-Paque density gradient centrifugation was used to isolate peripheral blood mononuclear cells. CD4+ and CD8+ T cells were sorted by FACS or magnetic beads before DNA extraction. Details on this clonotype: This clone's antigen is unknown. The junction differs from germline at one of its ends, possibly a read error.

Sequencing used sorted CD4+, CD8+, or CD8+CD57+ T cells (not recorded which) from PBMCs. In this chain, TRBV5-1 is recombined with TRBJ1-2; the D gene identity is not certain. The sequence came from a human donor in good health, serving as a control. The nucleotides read TGCGCCAGCGGGCAGCTCTATGGGTACAACTTC. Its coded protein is CASGQLYGYNF.